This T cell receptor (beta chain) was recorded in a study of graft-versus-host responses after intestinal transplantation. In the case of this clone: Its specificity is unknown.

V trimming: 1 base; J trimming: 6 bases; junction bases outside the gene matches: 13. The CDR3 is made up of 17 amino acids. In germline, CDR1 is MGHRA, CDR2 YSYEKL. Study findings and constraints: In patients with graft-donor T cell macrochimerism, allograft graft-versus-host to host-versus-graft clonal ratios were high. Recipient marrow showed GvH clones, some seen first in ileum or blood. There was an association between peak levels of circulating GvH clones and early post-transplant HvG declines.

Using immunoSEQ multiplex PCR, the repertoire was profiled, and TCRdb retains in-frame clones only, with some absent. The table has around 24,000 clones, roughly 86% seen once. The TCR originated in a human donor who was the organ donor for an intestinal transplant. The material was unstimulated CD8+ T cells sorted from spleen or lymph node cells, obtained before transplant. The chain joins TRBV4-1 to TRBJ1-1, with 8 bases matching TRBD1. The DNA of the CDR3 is TGCGCCAGCAGCCAAGGTACGTGGCAGGGGGCACAATCTGAAGCTTTCTTT. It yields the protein CASSQGTWQGAQSEAFF.